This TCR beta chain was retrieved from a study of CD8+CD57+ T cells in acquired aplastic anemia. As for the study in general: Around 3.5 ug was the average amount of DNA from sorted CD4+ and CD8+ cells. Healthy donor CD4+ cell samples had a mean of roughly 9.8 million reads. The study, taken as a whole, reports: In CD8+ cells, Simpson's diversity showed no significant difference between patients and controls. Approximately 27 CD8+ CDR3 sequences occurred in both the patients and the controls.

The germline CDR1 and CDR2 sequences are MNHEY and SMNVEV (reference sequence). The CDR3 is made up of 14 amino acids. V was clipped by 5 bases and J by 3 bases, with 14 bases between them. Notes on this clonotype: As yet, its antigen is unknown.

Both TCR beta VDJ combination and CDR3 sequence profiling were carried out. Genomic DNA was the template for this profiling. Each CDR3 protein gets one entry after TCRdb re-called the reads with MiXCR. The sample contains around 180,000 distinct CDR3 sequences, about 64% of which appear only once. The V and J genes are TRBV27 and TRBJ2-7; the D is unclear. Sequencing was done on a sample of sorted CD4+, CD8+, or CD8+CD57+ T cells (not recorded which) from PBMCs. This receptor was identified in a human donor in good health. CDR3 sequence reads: CASSLQWANYEQYF. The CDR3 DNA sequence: TGTGCCAGCAGTCTACAGTGGGCCAACTACGAGCAGTACTTC.